This TCR beta chain was identified in a study of blood T cell repertoires in COVID-19. Background on the study: The United States, Italy and Spain supplied acute and convalescent COVID-19 samples. Sample material is recorded as cDNA or gDNA derived from T cells, B-cell-depleted T cells, or PBMCs.

Germline CDR1 is SQVTM and CDR2 is ANQGSEA. Trimming removed 1 base from V and 9 bases from J; junction bases left unmatched: 0. The CDR3 has 12 residues. In the original analysis: Cell counts per sample came from amplifying reference gene primers. This table comes from immunoSEQ multiplex PCR, and its TCRdb copy is limited to in-frame clones, with some not included. V and J calls plus clone size are reproduced from that table; the DNA served to infer D and trimming. The data hold more than 65,000 clones, with around 80% observed a single time. Sequenced: peripheral blood. The sequence was obtained from a woman between 45 and 65 years old with acute or convalescent COVID-19. The chain joins TRBV29-1 to TRBJ2-1, with 10 bases aligning to TRBD2. The CDR3 sequence is CSVEGTSGEQFF. As DNA, the CDR3 is TGCAGCGTTGAAGGGACTAGCGGTGAGCAGTTCTTC.